Presented here are 2 T cell receptor beta chains from one specimen sequenced in a study of blood T cell repertoires in COVID-19. The repertoire was sequenced with immunoSEQ multiplex PCR; TCRdb's copy has only in-frame clones and lacks some. Of about 29,000 clones in the sample, 89% are singletons; the top ten hold over 3.5%. Sequenced material: peripheral blood. These receptors originate from a human donor in a cohort sampled during active COVID-19.

The genes are TRBV12-3 or TRBV12-4 and TRBJ2-5; tentatively, D is TRBD2 (6 bases). V lost 3 bases and J lost 4, with 9 bases in between. The length of the CDR3 is 13 residues. The CDR3 DNA sequence: TGTGCCAGCAGTTTTTTCGGGAGAGAGACCCAGTACTTC. Translating gives CASSFFGRETQYF.

V gene TRBV4-2 combines with J gene TRBJ2-1, with TRBD2 matching over 10 bases. The CDR3 spans 16 residues. The ends lost 3 bases at V and 4 bases at J; junction bases unmatched: 6. Germline CDR1 LGHNA, CDR2 YNFKEQ. The CDR3 protein is CASSQDLAGEYNEQFF. The CDR3 DNA reads TGTGCCAGCAGCCAGGACCTAGCGGGGGAATACAATGAGCAGTTCTTC.